This entry concerns a single T cell receptor beta chain. This specimen comes from a study of blood T cell repertoires in COVID-19. Study background: Sites across the United States, Italy and Spain contributed samples from acute and convalescent COVID-19. Sources were T cells, B-cell-depleted T cells, or PBMCs; the material itself was cDNA or gDNA.

In the original analysis: From reference gene primer amplification, estimates of nucleated cell counts were derived. Using immunoSEQ multiplex PCR, the repertoire was profiled, and TCRdb retains in-frame clones only, with some absent. The V and J calls and clone size come from that table; D and trimming were worked out from the DNA. The sample has more than 300,000 clones, roughly nine tenths seen once. Germline CDR1 and CDR2: SNHLY and FYNNEI. The CDR3 runs 15 residues. V was shortened by 3 bases and J by 3 bases, with 14 bases between the two germline ends. This chain links TRBV2 with TRBJ1-1; no reliable D call. This receptor was identified in a young man who had recovered from COVID-19. Sequencing was performed on peripheral blood. For the CDR3, the DNA is TGTGCCAGCAGTGATTTTGGTGCGGGCCACACTGAAGCTTTCTTT. This gives the protein CASSDFGAGHTEAFF.